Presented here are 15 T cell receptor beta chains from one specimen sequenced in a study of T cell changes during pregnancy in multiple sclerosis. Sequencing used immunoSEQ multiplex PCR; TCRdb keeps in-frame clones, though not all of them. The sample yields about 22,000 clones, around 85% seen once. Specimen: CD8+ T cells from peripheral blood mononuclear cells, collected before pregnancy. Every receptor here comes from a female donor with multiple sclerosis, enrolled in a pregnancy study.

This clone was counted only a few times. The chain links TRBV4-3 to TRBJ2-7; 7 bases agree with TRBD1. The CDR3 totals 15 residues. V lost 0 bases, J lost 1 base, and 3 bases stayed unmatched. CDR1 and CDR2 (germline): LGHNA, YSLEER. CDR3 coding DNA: TGCGCCAGCAGCCAAGAAGAGACAGGGTCCTACGAGCAGTACTTC. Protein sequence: CASSQEETGSYEQYF.

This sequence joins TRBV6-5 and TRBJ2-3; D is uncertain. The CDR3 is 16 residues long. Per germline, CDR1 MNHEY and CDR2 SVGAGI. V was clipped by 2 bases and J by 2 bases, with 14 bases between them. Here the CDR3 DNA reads TGTGCCAGCAGTTACCTAAAGACTGGAAACACAGATACGCAGTATTTT. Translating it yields CASSYLKTGNTDTQYF.

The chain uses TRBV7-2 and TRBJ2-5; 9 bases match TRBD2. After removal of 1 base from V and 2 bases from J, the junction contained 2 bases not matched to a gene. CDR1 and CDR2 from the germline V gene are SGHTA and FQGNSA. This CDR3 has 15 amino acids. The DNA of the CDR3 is TGTGCCAGCAGCTTAGGGGGACTAGCTCAAGAGACCCAGTACTTC. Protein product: CASSLGGLAQETQYF.

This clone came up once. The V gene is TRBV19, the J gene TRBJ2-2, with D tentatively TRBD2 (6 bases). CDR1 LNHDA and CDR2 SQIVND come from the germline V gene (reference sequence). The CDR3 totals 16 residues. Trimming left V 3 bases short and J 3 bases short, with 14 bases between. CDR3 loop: CASSILGGDYTGELFF. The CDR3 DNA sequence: TGTGCCAGTAGTATTTTGGGCGGGGATTACACCGGGGAGCTGTTTTTT.

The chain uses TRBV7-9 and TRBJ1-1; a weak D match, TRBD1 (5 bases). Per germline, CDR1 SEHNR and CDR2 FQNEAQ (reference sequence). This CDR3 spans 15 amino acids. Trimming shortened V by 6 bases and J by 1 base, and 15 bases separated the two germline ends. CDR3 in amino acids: CASRLSTGRNTEAFF. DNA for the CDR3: TGTGCCAGCAGGCTCTCTACAGGAAGGAACACTGAAGCTTTCTTT.

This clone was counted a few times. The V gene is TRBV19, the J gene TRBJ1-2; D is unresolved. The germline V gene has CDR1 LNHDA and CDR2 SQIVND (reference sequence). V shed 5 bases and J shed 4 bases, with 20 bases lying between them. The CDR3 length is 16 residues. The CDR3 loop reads CASSPQELSAGYGYTF. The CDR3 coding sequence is TGTGCCAGTAGTCCCCAGGAGCTTAGTGCGGGCTATGGCTACACCTTC.

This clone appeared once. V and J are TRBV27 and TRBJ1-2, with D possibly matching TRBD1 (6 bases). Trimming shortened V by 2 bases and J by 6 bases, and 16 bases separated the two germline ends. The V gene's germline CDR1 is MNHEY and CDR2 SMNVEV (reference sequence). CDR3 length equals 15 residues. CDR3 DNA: TGTGCCAGCAGTTTAGGACAGAATCCTTATAATGGCTACACCTTC. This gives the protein CASSLGQNPYNGYTF.

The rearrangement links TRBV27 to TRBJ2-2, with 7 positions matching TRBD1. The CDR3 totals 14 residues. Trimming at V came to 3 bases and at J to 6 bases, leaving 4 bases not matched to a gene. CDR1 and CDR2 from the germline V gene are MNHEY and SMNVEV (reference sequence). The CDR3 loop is CASSLRGLAGELFF. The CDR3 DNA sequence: TGTGCCAGCAGTTTGAGGGGGCTGGCCGGGGAGCTGTTTTTT.

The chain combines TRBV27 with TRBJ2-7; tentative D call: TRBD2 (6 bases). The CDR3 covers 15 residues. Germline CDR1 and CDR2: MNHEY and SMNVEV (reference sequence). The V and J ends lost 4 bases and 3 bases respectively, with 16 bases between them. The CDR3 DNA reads TGTGCCAGCAGTTATAAGACGGGGGTCTTCTACGAGCAGTACTTC. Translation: CASSYKTGVFYEQYF.

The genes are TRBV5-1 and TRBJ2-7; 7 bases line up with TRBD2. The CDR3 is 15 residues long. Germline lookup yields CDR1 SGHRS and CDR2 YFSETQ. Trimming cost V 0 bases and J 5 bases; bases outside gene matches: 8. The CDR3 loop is CASSLGIGEGNEQYF. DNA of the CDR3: TGCGCCAGCAGCTTGGGTATTGGGGAGGGCAACGAGCAGTACTTC. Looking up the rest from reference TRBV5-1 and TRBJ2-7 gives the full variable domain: KAGVTQTPRYLIKTRGQQVTLSCSPISGHRSVSWYQQTPGQGLQFLFEYFSETQRNKGNFPGRFSGRQFSNSRSEMNVSTLELGDSALYLCASSLGIGEGNEQYFGPGTRLTVT.

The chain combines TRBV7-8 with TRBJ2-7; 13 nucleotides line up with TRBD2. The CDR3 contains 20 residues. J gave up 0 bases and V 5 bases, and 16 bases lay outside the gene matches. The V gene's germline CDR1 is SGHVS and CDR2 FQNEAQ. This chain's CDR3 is CASSHGEGLAGPGLSYEQYF. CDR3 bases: TGTGCCAGCAGCCACGGGGAGGGACTAGCGGGACCCGGCCTCTCCTACGAGCAGTACTTC.

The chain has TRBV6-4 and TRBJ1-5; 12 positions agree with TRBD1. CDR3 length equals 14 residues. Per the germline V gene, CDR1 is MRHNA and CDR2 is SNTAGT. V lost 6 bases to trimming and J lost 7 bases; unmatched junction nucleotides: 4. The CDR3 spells CASSPGTGGQPQHF. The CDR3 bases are TGTGCCAGCAGCCCCGGGACAGGGGGCCAGCCCCAGCATTTT.

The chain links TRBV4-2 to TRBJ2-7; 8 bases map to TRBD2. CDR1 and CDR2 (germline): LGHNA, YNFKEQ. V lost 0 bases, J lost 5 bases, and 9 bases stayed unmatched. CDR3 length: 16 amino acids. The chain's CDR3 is CASSQELLAEGDEQYF. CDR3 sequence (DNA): TGTGCCAGCAGCCAAGAGTTACTAGCGGAGGGGGACGAGCAGTACTTC.

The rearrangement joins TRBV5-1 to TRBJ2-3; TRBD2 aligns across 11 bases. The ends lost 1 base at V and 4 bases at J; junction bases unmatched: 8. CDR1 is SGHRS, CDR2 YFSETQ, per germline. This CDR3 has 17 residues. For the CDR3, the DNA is TGCGCCAGCAGCTTGAAACTAGCGGGAGAAGGGGCAGATACGCAGTATTTT. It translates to CASSLKLAGEGADTQYF.

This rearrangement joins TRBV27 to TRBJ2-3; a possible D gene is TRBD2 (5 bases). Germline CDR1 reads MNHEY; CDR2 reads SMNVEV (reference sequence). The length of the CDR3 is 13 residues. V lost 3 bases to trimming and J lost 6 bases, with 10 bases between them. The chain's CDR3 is CASSFEGRDTQYF. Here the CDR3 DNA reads TGTGCCAGCAGTTTTGAGGGCAGGGATACGCAGTATTTT.